The clone carrying this T cell receptor beta chain showed up just a few times. The antigen is undetermined. All of the isolated RNA was reverse transcribed, so expressed TCRB transcripts were sequenced. Only in-frame clones appear in the TCRdb table, and some are missing; sequencing was by immunoSEQ multiplex PCR. This table holds some 900,000 clones, 15% to 20% found once. The length of the CDR3 is 14 residues. Germline assignment: CDR1 KGHSH and CDR2 LQKENI. V lost 4 bases to trimming and J lost 6 bases, with 13 bases between them. This entry comes from a study of beta chain features in type 1 diabetes. Study in general: All samples together contributed 90 million to 130 million sorted cells for examination. Study-wide results and limits: Naive, central memory and Treg TCRB repertoires seemed to resemble each other more closely in patients than they did in healthy donors. In type 1 diabetes patients, VDJ junctions had fewer insertions; deletions at these junctions were more frequent. Within each of all four CD4+ subsets, Type 1 diabetes patients had TCRB CDR3s that were moderately but significantly shorter.

This clonotype was sampled from a woman between 18 and 29 years old in good health. Material: naive CD4+ T cells from blood. The chain carries TRBV18 and TRBJ2-1; a weak D match, TRBD1 (6 bases). Written as DNA, the CDR3 is TGTGCCAGCTCACTTATAGACAGGTCCAATGAGCAGTTCTTC. As protein: CASSLIDRSNEQFF.